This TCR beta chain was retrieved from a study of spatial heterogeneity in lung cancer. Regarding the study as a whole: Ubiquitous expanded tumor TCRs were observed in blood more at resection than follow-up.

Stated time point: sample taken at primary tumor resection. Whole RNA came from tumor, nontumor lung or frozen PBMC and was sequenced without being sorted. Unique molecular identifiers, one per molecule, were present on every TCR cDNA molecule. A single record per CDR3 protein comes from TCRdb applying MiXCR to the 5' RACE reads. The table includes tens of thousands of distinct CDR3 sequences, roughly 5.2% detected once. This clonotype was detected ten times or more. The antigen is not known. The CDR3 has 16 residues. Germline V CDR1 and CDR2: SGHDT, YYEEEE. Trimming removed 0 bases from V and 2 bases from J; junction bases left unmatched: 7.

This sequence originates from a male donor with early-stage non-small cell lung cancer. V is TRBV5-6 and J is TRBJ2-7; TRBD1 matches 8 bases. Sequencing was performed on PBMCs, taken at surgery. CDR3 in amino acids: CASSLAPGTGTYEQYF. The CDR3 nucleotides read TGTGCCAGCAGCTTGGCCCCCGGGACAGGAACCTACGAGCAGTACTTC.